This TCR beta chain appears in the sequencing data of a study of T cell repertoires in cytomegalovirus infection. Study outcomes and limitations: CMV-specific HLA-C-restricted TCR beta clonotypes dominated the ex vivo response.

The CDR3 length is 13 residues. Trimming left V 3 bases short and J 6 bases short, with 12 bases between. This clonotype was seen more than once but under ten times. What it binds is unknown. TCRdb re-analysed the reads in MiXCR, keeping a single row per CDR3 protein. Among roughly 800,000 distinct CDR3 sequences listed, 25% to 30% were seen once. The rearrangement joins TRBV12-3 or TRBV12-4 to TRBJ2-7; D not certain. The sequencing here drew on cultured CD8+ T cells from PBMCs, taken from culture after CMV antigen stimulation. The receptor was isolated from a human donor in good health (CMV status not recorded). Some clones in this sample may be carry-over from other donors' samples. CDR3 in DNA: TGTGCCAGCAGTTTGCTGGCAGTGGGCGAGCAGTACTTC. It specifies CASSLLAVGEQYF.